Listed here are 29 T cell receptor beta chains from one sample, sequenced in a study of blood T cell repertoires in COVID-19. TCRdb's table, derived via immunoSEQ multiplex PCR, lists solely in-frame clones and lacks some. In the table there are over 300,000 clones, about 83% of which are singletons. Specimen: peripheral blood. These receptors were obtained from a woman in her fifties or sixties with acute or convalescent COVID-19.

CDR3 nucleotides: TGCGCCAGCAGCCAAGAAATAAGATCCGGGGAGGATCAGCCCCAGCATTTT. This translates into CASSQEIRSGEDQPQHF. This chain links TRBV4-3 with TRBJ1-5; D gene uncertain. Trimming removed 0 bases at V and 5 bases at J, with 17 bases between. CDR1 and CDR2 from the germline V gene are LGHNA and YSLEER. There are 17 residues in the CDR3.

CDR3 sequence: CASNKKGSYQETQYF. In DNA form, the CDR3 reads TGTGCCAGCAATAAGAAGGGGTCGTACCAAGAGACCCAGTACTTC. V is TRBV28 and J is TRBJ2-5, with D possibly TRBD1 on 5 matching bases. V was cut by 7 bases and J by 0 bases, with 15 bases left in between. CDR3 size: 15 residues. Germline CDR1 is MDHEN and CDR2 is SYDVKM.

The rearrangement joins TRBV10-3 to TRBJ1-3; 8 bases are a match to TRBD1. The germline gives CDR1 ENHRY, CDR2 SYGVKD. This CDR3 region has 17 residues. Losses at the gene ends were 6 bases for V and 2 bases for J; bases not matched to a gene: 12. The CDR3 loop reads CAIRDGQGQMTGNTIYF. CDR3 nucleotide sequence: TGTGCCATCAGGGACGGACAGGGCCAAATGACTGGAAACACCATATATTTT.

The V call is TRBV4-2, the J call TRBJ2-6; the match to TRBD2 covers 9 bases. The CDR3 is 16 amino acids. CDR1 and CDR2 (germline): LGHNA, YNFKEQ. The V and J ends lost 5 bases and 7 bases, in that order; junction bases with no gene match: 9. CDR3 nucleotides: TGTGCCAGCAGCTTGGAAGCGGGGGGAAACGCCAACGTCCTGACTTTC. Amino acid sequence: CASSLEAGGNANVLTF.

This rearrangement joins TRBV24-1 to TRBJ1-2; D call uncertain. Looked up from germline, CDR1 is KGHDR and CDR2 is SFDVKD. CDR3 length equals 16 residues. The V end lost 3 bases, the J end lost 1 base, and 14 bases lay between the germline ends. CDR3 sequence reads: CATSDTPGRLNYGYTF. In nucleotides, the CDR3 is TGTGCCACCAGTGATACCCCAGGCCGGCTTAACTATGGCTACACCTTC.

The rearrangement uses TRBV5-1 and TRBJ2-3; 10 bases are a match to TRBD1. The V segment lost 4 bases and the J segment 4 bases; nucleotides outside the gene matches: 12. CDR1 is SGHRS and CDR2 is YFSETQ in the germline V gene. CDR3 length equals 17 residues. The CDR3 here is CASSPGTTGGGADTQYF. The CDR3 DNA sequence: TGCGCCAGCAGCCCCGGAACGACAGGGGGCGGCGCAGATACGCAGTATTTT.

This clone was recorded once. The J gene is TRBJ1-6, the V gene TRBV5-4; D unclear. V lost 7 bases and J 10 bases, leaving 18 bases between the germline ends. This CDR3 has 14 residues. Germline CDR1 reads SGHNT; CDR2 reads YYREEE (reference sequence). The CDR3 DNA follows: TGTGCCAGCGGAAGGCGGGATCCAGGATCACCCCTCCACTTT. Amino acid sequence: CASGRRDPGSPLHF.

The V and J genes are TRBV12-5 and TRBJ2-5, with D possibly being TRBD2 (5 bases). The V and J ends lost 3 bases and 5 bases respectively, with 16 bases between them. CDR3 length equals 15 residues. Germline V gives CDR1 LGHNT, CDR2 FRNRAP. The CDR3 loop is CASGLVDPSGETQYF. The DNA of the CDR3 is TGTGCTAGTGGTTTAGTTGATCCAAGCGGCGAGACCCAGTACTTC.

This sequence joins TRBV25-1 and TRBJ1-2; D might be TRBD1 (5 bases). Between the trimmed V and J ends, which lost 6 bases and 4 bases, there was a span of 12 bases. Germline V lookup: CDR1 MGHDK, CDR2 SYGVNS. The CDR3 runs 13 residues. CDR3 in DNA: TGTGCCAGCAGAGGAGGGGAAGGCTATGGCTACACCTTC. Translating gives CASRGGEGYGYTF.

The genes are TRBV2 and TRBJ2-5, with 12 nucleotides matching TRBD2. Germline trimming cut 6 bases from V and 5 bases from J; bases unmatched to any gene: 4. Germline CDR1 SNHLY, CDR2 FYNNEI. This CDR3 is built from 14 residues. Written as DNA, the CDR3 is TGTGCCAGCAGGGCCGGGACTAGCGGGGAGACCCAGTACTTC. Amino acid sequence: CASRAGTSGETQYF.

The V and J genes are TRBV6-5 and TRBJ2-7; TRBD2 agrees at 9 bases. CDR1 is MNHEY, CDR2 SVGAGI, per germline. V trimming: 6 bases; J trimming: 1 base; junction bases outside the gene matches: 7. CDR3 size: 15 residues. This CDR3 reads CASSPSLAGSYEQYF. CDR3 nucleotides: TGTGCCAGCAGCCCGTCGCTAGCGGGATCCTACGAGCAGTACTTC.

The genes are TRBV18 and TRBJ1-1, with 7 positions matching TRBD1. Germline V gene data show CDR1 as KGHSH and CDR2 as LQKENI. Trimming cost V 3 bases and J 2 bases; bases outside gene matches: 9. This CDR3 comprises 16 residues. DNA of the CDR3: TGTGCCAGCTCACCCCTCTTGACAGGGACCAACACTGAAGCTTTCTTT. It translates to CASSPLLTGTNTEAFF.

There are many counts of this clone. The rearrangement links TRBV7-8 to TRBJ1-3, with TRBD1 matching 7 bases. The CDR3 runs 16 residues. J was trimmed by 4 bases and V by 5 bases; bases with no gene match: 11. The germline V gene has CDR1 SGHVS and CDR2 FQNEAQ. The CDR3 loop is CASSREWDRAGNTIYF. CDR3 coding DNA: TGTGCCAGCAGCCGAGAATGGGACAGAGCAGGAAACACCATATATTTT.

Only a few counts were recorded for this clone. V is TRBV11-3 and J is TRBJ2-5, with 8 bases aligning to TRBD1. The V gene's germline CDR1 is SGHNT and CDR2 YENEEA. Losses at the gene ends were 5 bases for V and 4 bases for J; bases not matched to a gene: 3. The CDR3 extends over 13 amino acids. The CDR3 coding sequence is TGTGCCAGCAGCCGAGGACAGGGAGAGACCCAGTACTTC. Its translation is CASSRGQGETQYF. The variable domain in full, completed from reference TRBV11-3 and TRBJ2-5, reads EAGVVQSPRYKIIEKKQPVAFWCNPISGHNTLYWYLQNLGQGPELLIRYENEEAVDDSQLPKDRFSAERLKGVDSTLKIQPAELGDSAVYLCASSRGQGETQYFGPGTRLLVL.

This clone appeared a few times. The V call is TRBV27, the J call TRBJ2-2, with 12 nucleotides matching TRBD1. Germline CDR1 MNHEY, CDR2 SMNVEV (reference sequence). Trimming took 3 bases from V and 4 from J; bases not matched to a gene: 15. The CDR3 runs to 20 residues. The CDR3 is CASSLLPPGQGALGTGELFF. CDR3 sequence (DNA): TGTGCCAGCAGTTTGCTACCCCCGGGACAGGGGGCTCTTGGCACCGGGGAGCTGTTTTTT.

The chain uses TRBV27 and TRBJ1-1; 7 bases are shared with TRBD1. Germline trimming cut 5 bases from V and 6 bases from J; bases unmatched to any gene: 3. Germline assignment: CDR1 MNHEY and CDR2 SMNVEV (reference sequence). The CDR3 loop spans 12 amino acids. In nucleotides, the CDR3 is TGTGCCAGCAGTCCCGGACAGGCTGAAGCTTTCTTT. The encoded protein is CASSPGQAEAFF.

The chain carries TRBV5-1 and TRBJ2-1; tentative D call: TRBD1 (5 bases). This CDR3 has 15 residues. Germline V lookup: CDR1 SGHRS, CDR2 YFSETQ. Trimming took off 2 bases at V and 4 bases at J, with 13 bases between the two ends. CDR3 nucleotide sequence: TGCGCCAGCAGCTTTGAGGACATGGGTTACAATGAGCAGTTCTTC. Its protein product is CASSFEDMGYNEQFF.

This chain connects TRBV19 to TRBJ2-4; TRBD1 aligns across 8 bases. V was clipped by 7 bases and J by 8 bases; unmatched bases: 7. The germline V gene encodes CDR1 LNHDA and CDR2 SQIVND (reference sequence). The CDR3 is 13 residues long. DNA for the CDR3: TGTGCCAGTATGGACAGGGCCGTGGACATTCAGTACTTC. Its protein product is CASMDRAVDIQYF. Looking up the rest from reference TRBV19 and TRBJ2-4 gives the full variable domain: DGGITQSPKYLFRKEGQNVTLSCEQNLNHDAMYWYRQDPGQGLRLIYYSQIVNDFQKGDIAEGYSVSREKKESFPLTVTSAQKNPTAFYLCASMDRAVDIQYFGAGTRLSVL.

The V and J genes are TRBV5-1 and TRBJ2-7; 9 bases agree with TRBD1. This CDR3 comprises 14 residues. The V segment lost 0 bases and the J segment 5 bases; nucleotides outside the gene matches: 3. Looked up from germline, CDR1 is SGHRS and CDR2 is YFSETQ. CDR3 DNA sequence: TGCGCCAGCAGCTTGGAGGGACAGGGCGACGAGCAGTACGTC. It specifies CASSLEGQGDEQYV.

The V and J genes are TRBV10-3 and TRBJ1-4; 8 positions agree with TRBD1. Germline CDR1 is ENHRY and CDR2 is SYGVKD. CDR3 length: 15 residues. Trimming cost V 4 bases and J 3 bases; bases outside gene matches: 4. The CDR3 DNA follows: TGTGCCATCAGTGGCTCAGGGGGCCCTAATGAAAAACTGTTTTTT. It is translated as CAISGSGGPNEKLFF.

The V call is TRBV10-3, the J call TRBJ1-1; 9 bases line up with TRBD1. This CDR3 has 17 residues. Germline CDR1 ENHRY, CDR2 SYGVKD. V dropped 3 bases and J dropped 1; count of bases not matched to a gene: 9. The CDR3 is CAISEWDRDGTNTEAFF. In DNA, the CDR3 is TGTGCCATCAGTGAATGGGACAGGGACGGTACGAACACTGAAGCTTTCTTT.

V and J are TRBV5-5 and TRBJ2-5, with 7 bases lining up with TRBD1. The CDR3 totals 15 residues. Germline V gene sequence: CDR1 SGHKS, CDR2 YYEKEE (reference sequence). J gave up 4 bases and V 4 bases, and 10 bases lay outside the gene matches. CDR3 sequence (DNA): TGTGCCAGCAGCGGCCGGGACAGCAGTTTAGAGACCCAGTACTTC. Its translation: CASSGRDSSLETQYF. Supplemented by reference TRBV5-5 and TRBJ2-5, the full variable domain reads DAGVTQSPTHLIKTRGQQVTLRCSPISGHKSVSWYQQVLGQGPQFIFQYYEKEERGRGNFPDRFSARQFPNYSSELNVNALLLGDSALYLCASSGRDSSLETQYFGPGTRLLVL.

This chain connects TRBV7-9 to TRBJ2-6; tentative D call: TRBD2 (5 bases). This CDR3 has 15 residues. V lost 3 bases and J 1 base, leaving 7 bases between the germline ends. The germline V gene has CDR1 SEHNR and CDR2 FQNEAQ (reference sequence). CDR3 sequence: CASSFSGSGANVLTF. The CDR3 nucleotides are TGTGCCAGCAGCTTTTCGGGGTCTGGGGCCAACGTCCTGACTTTC. The complete variable domain, with remaining parts taken from reference TRBV7-9 and TRBJ2-6, reads DTGVSQNPRHKITKRGQNVTFRCDPISEHNRLYWYRQTLGQGPEFLTYFQNEAQLEKSRLLSDRFSAERPKGSFSTLEIQRTEQGDSAMYLCASSFSGSGANVLTFGAGSRLTVL.

This clone was counted only a few times. This chain uses TRBV7-8 with TRBJ2-5, with 9 bases identical to TRBD1. The junction had 8 bases not matched to a gene; V was cut back by 5 bases and J by 4 bases. CDR3 size: 15 residues. In germline, CDR1 is SGHVS, CDR2 FQNEAQ. The CDR3 loop reads CASSLPTGGTETQYF. The CDR3 DNA reads as TGTGCCAGCAGCCTACCGACAGGGGGAACAGAGACCCAGTACTTC.

This clone appeared once. The chain links TRBV5-4 to TRBJ2-3; no clear D gene. The CDR3 has 14 amino acids. V was clipped by 4 bases and J by 3 bases, with 12 bases between them. The germline V gene encodes CDR1 SGHNT and CDR2 YYREEE (reference sequence). Here the CDR3 DNA reads TGTGCCAGCAGCCCGGTAGCCCAAACAGATACGCAGTATTTT. Translating it yields CASSPVAQTDTQYF. Using reference TRBV5-4 and TRBJ2-3 for the parts outside the CDR3, the full variable domain is ETGVTQSPTHLIKTRGQQVTLRCSSQSGHNTVSWYQQALGQGPQFIFQYYREEENGRGNFPPRFSGLQFPNYSSELNVNALELDDSALYLCASSPVAQTDTQYFGPGTRLTVL.

The gene calls are TRBV9 and TRBJ1-2; D is undetermined. V lost 3 bases and J lost 4, with 10 bases in between. In germline, CDR1 is SGDLS, CDR2 YYNGEE. This CDR3 is 13 amino acids long. The CDR3 loop reads CASSDDTGYGYTF. CDR3 in DNA: TGTGCCAGCAGCGATGACACTGGCTATGGCTACACCTTC.

The V gene is TRBV6-2 or TRBV6-3, the J gene TRBJ2-7; the D gene is possibly TRBD1 (5 bases). The CDR3 totals 14 residues. Trimming stripped 2 bases from V and 7 bases from J, with 15 bases between. From germline, CDR1 is MNHEY and CDR2 SVGEGT. In nucleotides, the CDR3 is TGTGCCAGCAGTTACGCTGGCAGGGCTGATGAGCAGTACTTC. It codes for CASSYAGRADEQYF.

The J gene is TRBJ2-2, the V gene TRBV11-3; D might be TRBD2 (5 bases). V shed 2 bases and J shed 5 bases, with 9 bases lying between them. The CDR3 spans 14 residues. Germline V CDR1 and CDR2: SGHNT, YENEEA. The CDR3, as DNA: TGTGCCAGCAGCTTACATTCGGGGACCGGGGAGCTGTTTTTT. It specifies CASSLHSGTGELFF.

The rearrangement links TRBV12-5 to TRBJ2-4, with 8 nucleotides matching TRBD2. CDR1 is LGHNT and CDR2 is FRNRAP in the germline V gene. CDR3 length: 14 residues. Germline trimming cut 4 bases from V and 5 bases from J; bases unmatched to any gene: 4. The CDR3 nucleotides are TGTGCTAGTGGTTACGGGAGGGCGGAAAACATTCAGTACTTC. Residues: CASGYGRAENIQYF.